A single sample is the source of the 9 T cell receptor beta chains below, sequenced in a study of low-dose radiotherapy and immunotherapy resistance in tumors. TRAV and TRBV primers primed cDNA for both TCRalpha and TCRbeta. TCRs were put through 20 PCR cycles of amplification with Phusion. A constant-region primer and the V-primer adapter served as the primer pair. Via MiXCR, TCRdb re-called the reads, giving one row per CDR3 protein. The table includes around 10,000 distinct CDR3 sequences, 51% detected once. The origin of the receptors is a human donor with advanced metastatic prostate, ovarian, gallbladder or colorectal cancer (not recorded which). This table probably holds off-target reads from a library built for another chain.

This clonotype was counted only a few times. The CDR3 loop is CASSTGQLDQPQHF. The CDR3 coding sequence is TGTGCCAGTAGTACGGGACAGTTGGATCAGCCCCAGCATTTT. The chain links TRBV19 to TRBJ1-5; 7 bases align to TRBD1. The CDR3 has 14 amino acids. V lost 4 bases and J lost 5; bases outside the gene matches: 5. Looked up from germline, CDR1 is LNHDA and CDR2 is SQIVND (reference sequence).

The chain employs TRBV20-1 and TRBJ1-1; D is unresolved. Between the trimmed V and J ends, which lost 5 bases and 7 bases, there was a span of 20 bases. The CDR3 consists of 14 residues. The germline CDR1 and CDR2 sequences are DFQATT and SNEGSKA (reference sequence). The CDR3 sequence: CSAAIQSNIGEAFF. CDR3 DNA sequence: TGCAGTGCTGCTATACAGTCGAACATTGGTGAAGCTTTCTTT.

With respect to this clonotype: A junction boundary mismatches the germline segment, possibly from a read error. This chain joins TRBV2 and TRBJ2-1; D is unresolved. The CDR3 covers 11 residues. Looked up from germline, CDR1 is SNHLY and CDR2 is FYNNEI. CDR3 region: CASSAYNEQFF. As DNA, the CDR3 is TGTGCCAGCAGTGCCTATAATGAGCAGTTCTTC.

The rearrangement links TRBV5-1 to TRBJ1-5; D unclear. The V gene's germline CDR1 is SGHRS and CDR2 YFSETQ. V shed 4 bases and J shed 2 bases, with 13 bases lying between them. The CDR3 covers 15 residues. In nucleotides, the CDR3 is TGCGCCAGCAGCCCCGGGGATGTAGGCAATCAGCCCCAGCATTTT. Translating gives CASSPGDVGNQPQHF.

The chain links TRBV29-1 to TRBJ2-7; D is ambiguous. Trimming shortened V by 0 bases and J by 1 base, and 7 bases separated the two germline ends. Germline V gene data show CDR1 as SQVTM and CDR2 as ANQGSEA. This CDR3 comprises 13 residues. CDR3 sequence (DNA): TGCAGCGTTGAAGATCTGGGATCCTACGAGCAGTACTTC. It is translated as CSVEDLGSYEQYF.

The chain recombines TRBV5-1 with TRBJ2-3; TRBD2 matches 15 bases. V trimming: 3 bases; J trimming: 6 bases; junction bases outside the gene matches: 5. Germline lookup yields CDR1 SGHRS and CDR2 YFSETQ. The CDR3 runs to 16 residues. Here the CDR3 reads CASSSGLAGGADTQYF. CDR3 DNA sequence: TGCGCCAGCAGCTCCGGACTAGCGGGAGGGGCCGATACGCAGTATTTT.

This clonotype turned up a few times. The V call is TRBV28, the J call TRBJ2-1; TRBD2 might be the D (7 bases). Germline-derived CDR1 and CDR2 are MDHEN and SYDVKM. The CDR3 loop spans 15 amino acids. With 6 bases removed from V and 4 bases from J, the gap between germline ends came to 16 bases. The CDR3, as DNA: TGTGCCAGCAGCCCTGCCAGCGGGACATACAATGAGCAGTTCTTC. It yields the protein CASSPASGTYNEQFF.

The V and J genes are TRBV5-4 and TRBJ2-7, with 11 bases identical to TRBD1. CDR1 is SGHNT, CDR2 YYREEE, per germline (reference sequence). V gave up 4 bases and J gave up 5 bases; unmatched junction bases: 11. This CDR3 is 16 amino acids long. The CDR3 DNA reads as TGTGCCAGCAGCCCGGGACAGGGGGTGAGGTTGCACGAGCAGTACTTC. Translated: CASSPGQGVRLHEQYF. Variable domain in full (rest from reference TRBV5-4 and TRBJ2-7): ETGVTQSPTHLIKTRGQQVTLRCSSQSGHNTVSWYQQALGQGPQFIFQYYREEENGRGNFPPRFSGLQFPNYSSELNVNALELDDSALYLCASSPGQGVRLHEQYFGPGTRLTVT.

This chain joins TRBV9 and TRBJ2-3; D is uncertain. CDR1 and CDR2 (germline): SGDLS, YYNGEE. This CDR3 is built from 13 residues. Trimming shortened V by 4 bases and J by 5 bases, and 11 bases separated the two germline ends. The CDR3 sequence: CASSPTLIDTQYF. CDR3 DNA: TGTGCCAGCAGCCCCACCCTCATAGATACGCAGTATTTT. The full variable domain, its missing parts supplied by reference TRBV9 and TRBJ2-3, is DSGVTQTPKHLITATGQRVTLRCSPRSGDLSVYWYQQSLDQGLQFLIQYYNGEERAKGNILERFSAQQFPDLHSELNLSSLELGDSALYFCASSPTLIDTQYFGPGTRLTVL.